The 25 T cell receptor beta chains reported below all come from one sample, sequenced in a study of shared clonotypes between healthy human individuals. This table comes from immunoSEQ multiplex PCR, and its TCRdb copy is limited to in-frame clones, with some not included. This sample has some 2,100,000 clones, with approximately 96% found just once. The sequenced sample was naive CD4+ T cells sorted from blood. Subset indicated: CD45RA+ positively selected. These receptors were collected from a young man in good health.

The chain couples TRBV30 to TRBJ2-1; D tentatively reads TRBD1 or TRBD2 (6 bases each). In germline, CDR1 is GTSNPN, CDR2 SVGIG (reference sequence). V was clipped by 3 bases and J by 0 bases, with 12 bases between them. The length of the CDR3 is 15 residues. CDR3 in DNA: TGTGCCTGGAGCGAGGGGGGAAGCTCCTACAATGAGCAGTTCTTC. This gives the protein CAWSEGGSSYNEQFF.

V gene TRBV7-9 combines with J gene TRBJ1-4, with D uncertain. V lost 2 bases and J 1 base, leaving 8 bases between the germline ends. Per the germline V gene, CDR1 is SEHNR and CDR2 is FQNEAQ (reference sequence). This CDR3 is built from 15 residues. CDR3 bases: TGTGCCAGCAGCTTACTACAGCTAACTAATGAAAAACTGTTTTTT. It encodes CASSLLQLTNEKLFF. Using reference TRBV7-9 and TRBJ1-4 for the parts outside the CDR3, the full variable domain is DTGVSQNPRHKITKRGQNVTFRCDPISEHNRLYWYRQTLGQGPEFLTYFQNEAQLEKSRLLSDRFSAERPKGSFSTLEIQRTEQGDSAMYLCASSLLQLTNEKLFFGSGTQLSVL.

This chain links TRBV23-1 with TRBJ2-7; D remains ambiguous. TRBV23-1 is recorded as an ORF, its role being uncertain. Trimming removed 1 base at V and 5 bases at J, with 3 bases between. The CDR3 covers 11 residues. The CDR3 is CASSQWDEQYF. The CDR3 region has the DNA TGCGCCAGCAGTCAATGGGACGAGCAGTACTTC.

This rearrangement joins TRBV28 to TRBJ1-2; D ambiguous. V lost 1 base and J lost 4, with 10 bases in between. This CDR3 comprises 14 residues. CDR1 and CDR2 (germline): MDHEN, SYDVKM. The CDR3 nucleotides read TGTGCCAGCAGTTTATCTGGGTGGGTCTATGGCTACACCTTC. Protein: CASSLSGWVYGYTF.

This clone was picked up one time. The chain links TRBV5-1 to TRBJ2-5; TRBD2 might be the D (6 bases). CDR1 and CDR2 (germline): SGHRS, YFSETQ. CDR3 size: 15 residues. The V end was cut by 4 bases, the J end by 5 bases, with 18 bases between. The CDR3 DNA reads TGCGCCAGCAGCCCGGGACTCGCAAAATGGGAGACCCAGTACTTC. This translates into CASSPGLAKWETQYF.

This chain uses TRBV28 with TRBJ1-5, with D possibly matching TRBD1 (5 bases). CDR1 MDHEN and CDR2 SYDVKM come from the germline V gene. CDR3 length equals 14 residues. V was pared by 7 bases and J by 6 bases, with 16 bases between. In DNA form, the CDR3 reads TGTGCCAGCACCGCGGGGGGGGGAAGTCAGCCCCAGCATTTT. Its protein is CASTAGGGSQPQHF.

The J gene is TRBJ2-7, the V gene TRBV28; D gene unclear. CDR1 is MDHEN, CDR2 SYDVKM, per germline. Deletions cut 7 bases from V and 5 bases from J, with 12 bases between. The CDR3 runs 12 residues. The CDR3 bases are TGTGCCAGCAACATTTACCCCCACGAGCAGTACTTC. Translating gives CASNIYPHEQYF.

This chain's CDR3 is CASSQEFSSYEQYF. For the CDR3, the DNA is TGCGCCAGCAGCCAAGAATTCAGTAGTTACGAGCAGTACTTC. The chain joins TRBV4-1 to TRBJ2-7; no clear D gene. Germline V gene lookup returns CDR1 MGHRA and CDR2 YSYEKL. Trimming pared 0 bases from V and 4 bases from J, leaving 10 bases between. The CDR3 has 14 amino acids.

This sequence joins TRBV7-2 and TRBJ2-1, with D tentatively TRBD2 (6 bases). In germline, CDR1 is SGHTA, CDR2 FQGNSA. V dropped 3 bases and J dropped 1 base, with 10 bases sitting between them. The length of the CDR3 is 15 residues. In DNA form, the CDR3 reads TGTGCCAGCAGCTTTGTGGGAGGATCCTACAATGAGCAGTTCTTC. Protein product: CASSFVGGSYNEQFF.

Remarks on this clone: Other DNA sequences in the sample encode the same CDR3. The genes are TRBV6-5 and TRBJ1-1, with 7 positions matching TRBD1. V lost 0 bases, J lost 5 bases, and 6 bases stayed unmatched. CDR1 is MNHEY, CDR2 SVGAGI, per germline. CDR3 length: 15 amino acids. CDR3 sequence (DNA): TGTGCCAGCAGTTACTCCCGACAGGGTCGAACTGAAGCTTTCTTT. Protein: CASSYSRQGRTEAFF.

The chain has TRBV6-5 and TRBJ2-7; TRBD2 agrees at 9 bases. Looked up from germline, CDR1 is MNHEY and CDR2 is SVGAGI. Trimming removed 6 bases from V and 4 bases from J; junction bases left unmatched: 10. The CDR3 consists of 15 residues. In DNA form, the CDR3 reads TGTGCCAGCAGATCGGGACTAGCAGCCCGGTACGAGCAGTACTTC. Amino acid sequence: CASRSGLAARYEQYF.

Comment on this clone: This sample also contains other DNA sequences that code for the same CDR3. The J gene is TRBJ1-1, the V gene TRBV4-3; no clear D. The CDR3 extends over 13 amino acids. Germline CDR1 is LGHNA and CDR2 is YSLEER. V lost 0 bases, J lost 2 bases, and 4 bases lay in between. Written as DNA, the CDR3 is TGCGCCAGCAGCCAAGAACCCAACACTGAAGCTTTCTTT. This gives the protein CASSQEPNTEAFF.

The rearrangement joins TRBV6-1 to TRBJ1-5; D is unclear. The length of the CDR3 is 14 residues. V lost 2 bases, J lost 5 bases, and 10 bases lay in between. CDR1 MNHNS and CDR2 SASEGT come from the germline V gene. CDR3 coding DNA: TGTGCCAGCAGTGAACCCCGACCCGATCAGCCCCAGCATTTT. Its protein product is CASSEPRPDQPQHF.

CDR3 amino acids: CASSFPRGQGRVEQYF. CDR3 nucleotide sequence: TGCGCCAGCAGCTTCCCTCGGGGACAGGGGAGAGTCGAGCAGTACTTC. J is TRBJ2-7 and V is TRBV5-1; 10 nucleotides match TRBD1. V lost 2 bases, J lost 6 bases, and 11 bases stayed unmatched. The CDR3 spans 16 residues. Germline V gene data show CDR1 as SGHRS and CDR2 as YFSETQ.

CDR3 nucleotide sequence: TGTGCCAGCAGCTTAGCCCAGGGGGCCGAGACCGGGGAGCTGTTTTTT. Protein sequence: CASSLAQGAETGELFF. The chain couples TRBV11-2 to TRBJ2-2, with 8 bases lining up with TRBD1. The ends lost 1 base at V and 5 bases at J; junction bases unmatched: 6. Germline V gene data show CDR1 as SGHAT and CDR2 as FQNNGV. The CDR3 has 16 residues.

The V gene is TRBV2, the J gene TRBJ1-4; tentatively, D is TRBD1 (6 bases). Germline V gene sequence: CDR1 SNHLY, CDR2 FYNNEI. CDR3 length: 18 residues. The V gene lost 0 bases and the J gene lost 8 bases, with 22 bases spanning the gap. This CDR3 reads CASSEARQGMRGEEKLFF. The CDR3, as DNA: TGTGCCAGCAGTGAAGCTCGGCAGGGGATGAGGGGAGAAGAAAAACTGTTTTTT.

The chain carries TRBV28 and TRBJ1-4; 8 bases map to TRBD1. Germline V CDR1 and CDR2: MDHEN, SYDVKM. This CDR3 is 14 amino acids long. Unmatched junction bases numbered 9, after V lost 5 bases and J lost 10 bases. CDR3 DNA: TGTGCCAGCAGTGCGTTGGGGACAGGCCGAAAACTGTTTTTT. Its translation: CASSALGTGRKLFF. Filled out from reference TRBV28 and TRBJ1-4, the complete variable domain reads DVKVTQSSRYLVKRTGEKVFLECVQDMDHENMFWYRQDPGLGLRLIYFSYDVKMKEKGDIPEGYSVSREKKERFSLILESASTNQTSMYLCASSALGTGRKLFFGSGTQLSVL.

V is TRBV9 and J is TRBJ1-2; 8 bases agree with TRBD1. CDR1 and CDR2 from the germline V gene are SGDLS and YYNGEE. This CDR3 has 15 amino acids. V lost 3 bases, J lost 4 bases, and 8 bases stayed unmatched. The DNA of the CDR3 is TGTGCCAGCAGCGCAGGACAGGGAGGTGGCTATGGCTACACCTTC. It is translated as CASSAGQGGGYGYTF. Drawing the rest from reference TRBV9 and TRBJ1-2, the complete variable domain is DSGVTQTPKHLITATGQRVTLRCSPRSGDLSVYWYQQSLDQGLQFLIQYYNGEERAKGNILERFSAQQFPDLHSELNLSSLELGDSALYFCASSAGQGGGYGYTFGSGTRLTVV.

The chain joins TRBV9 to TRBJ2-1; maybe TRBD1 (5 bases). The CDR3 consists of 12 residues. Germline loops: CDR1 SGDLS, CDR2 YYNGEE. The V and J ends lost 2 bases and 10 bases respectively, with 10 bases between them. The CDR3 sequence is CASSVWGAEQFF. For the CDR3, the DNA is TGTGCCAGCAGCGTTTGGGGCGCCGAGCAGTTCTTC.

The chain has TRBV5-1 and TRBJ2-3; D unclear. In germline, CDR1 is SGHRS, CDR2 YFSETQ. This CDR3 region has 13 residues. V was shortened by 0 bases and J by 4 bases, with 6 bases between the two germline ends. The CDR3 sequence: CASSLAWSDTQYF. In DNA form, the CDR3 reads TGCGCCAGCAGCTTGGCTTGGTCAGATACGCAGTATTTT.

This clone has only one observation. This sample includes further DNA sequences coding for the same CDR3. The chain has TRBV7-9 and TRBJ1-2; TRBD1 is a possible D gene (5 bases). Trimming pared 5 bases from V and 2 bases from J, leaving 12 bases between. CDR1 is SEHNR and CDR2 is FQNEAQ in the germline V gene (reference sequence). The CDR3 runs to 14 residues. The CDR3 protein is CASSPSGGNYGYTF. The CDR3 coding sequence is TGTGCCAGCAGCCCCAGCGGGGGGAACTATGGCTACACCTTC.

The rearrangement uses TRBV5-4 and TRBJ1-2; possibly TRBD1 for D (6 bases). Germline V gene sequence: CDR1 SGHNT, CDR2 YYREEE (reference sequence). V dropped 0 bases and J dropped 1 base, with 19 bases sitting between them. CDR3 length: 18 residues. CDR3 coding DNA: TGTGCCAGCAGCTTGGGACAGGCCCTAAACCTATTTAACTATGGCTACACCTTC. Protein product: CASSLGQALNLFNYGYTF.

The J gene is TRBJ1-1, the V gene TRBV14; perhaps TRBD1 as D (5 bases). Trimming shortened V by 2 bases and J by 13 bases, and 14 bases separated the two germline ends. The CDR3 length is 12 residues. CDR1 and CDR2 from the germline V gene are SGHDN and FVKESK. CDR3 residues: CASSQLGTGIFF. The CDR3 nucleotides are TGTGCCAGCAGCCAACTAGGGACGGGGATTTTCTTT.

This chain connects TRBV2 to TRBJ2-5; D remains ambiguous. This CDR3 spans 14 amino acids. The germline CDR1 and CDR2 sequences are SNHLY and FYNNEI. Trimming stripped 3 bases from V and 5 bases from J, with 13 bases between. CDR3 sequence reads: CASSDWIRRETQYF. The CDR3 coding sequence is TGTGCCAGCAGTGATTGGATTAGGCGGGAGACCCAGTACTTC.

V is TRBV30 and J is TRBJ1-1; D not certain. Germline V gene data show CDR1 as GTSNPN and CDR2 as SVGIG (reference sequence). CDR3 length equals 14 residues. V was shortened by 1 base and J by 2 bases, with 11 bases between the two germline ends. CDR3 protein: CAWSEERHNTEAFF. The CDR3 nucleotides read TGTGCCTGGAGTGAGGAGAGGCACAACACTGAAGCTTTCTTT.